The clone carrying this TCR beta chain appeared many times. What it recognizes is unknown. Patients were excluded because of uncontrolled infection, other autoimmune disease, pregnancy or lactation. Amplified regions were TCR beta CDR3 sequences from RNA transcripts. RT-PCR in the first round (using the HTBI primer set) targeted the TCR CDR3. TCRdb re-called the multiplex PCR reads through MiXCR, storing one row per CDR3 protein. The sample holds about 260,000 distinct CDR3 sequences, over 15% seen once. The data stem from a study of T cells in Graves' hyperthyroidism and ophthalmopathy. Study results and caveats: Before onset, by a median of approximately 5.9 months, the model predicted ophthalmopathy. The blood repertoire included most of the expanded thyroid clonotypes above 0.001.

The CDR3 length is 14 residues. V lost 4 bases and J lost 0; bases outside the gene matches: 2. What was sequenced was blood. The sequence was collected from a woman aged 18-29 years with Graves' ophthalmopathy. V gene TRBV12-3 or TRBV12-4 combines with J gene TRBJ1-1; 7 nucleotides agree with TRBD1. The CDR3: CASSSGQLNTEAFF. As DNA, the CDR3 is TGTGCCAGCAGTTCGGGACAGCTGAACACTGAAGCTTTCTTT.